The 3 T cell receptor beta chains listed next were all sequenced from one sample in a study of Graves' ophthalmopathy and Graves' hyperthyroidism. RNA transcripts were the template, and TCR beta CDR3 regions were amplified from them. The authors performed first-round RT-PCR with HTBI primers and then a second-round multiplex PCR. TCRdb re-called the multiplex PCR reads through MiXCR, storing one row per CDR3 protein. The data hold 200,000 to 250,000 distinct CDR3 sequences, with roughly 21% observed a single time. The specimen sequenced was peripheral blood. These receptor sequences come from a woman between 50 and 59 years old with Graves' ophthalmopathy.

This clonotype showed up many times. The rearrangement joins TRBV7-2 to TRBJ1-1; unclear D gene. The V and J ends lost 1 base and 1 base respectively, with 10 bases between them. The CDR3 sequence is 15 residues long. Germline CDR1 reads SGHTA; CDR2 reads FQGNSA. The DNA of the CDR3 is TGTGCCAGCAGCTTAGTCGCCAGTGCGAACACTGAAGCTTTCTTT. It encodes CASSLVASANTEAFF.

The chain is built from TRBV6-5 and TRBJ2-2; TRBD2 might be the D (6 bases). Trimming took 4 bases from V and 2 from J, leaving 14 bases between them. The germline V gene has CDR1 MNHEY and CDR2 SVGAGI. This CDR3 region has 16 residues. Written as DNA, the CDR3 is TGTGCCAGCAGTTCCCTTGGGGGGAGTAACACCGGGGAGCTGTTTTTT. This sequence encodes CASSSLGGSNTGELFF.

The chain links TRBV5-8 to TRBJ2-5; maybe TRBD2 (5 bases). The CDR3 contains 15 residues. CDR1 is SGHTS, CDR2 YDEGEE, per germline. The V end was cut by 4 bases, the J end by 4 bases, with 17 bases between. The CDR3 protein is CASSPLDPEGETQYF. CDR3 sequence (DNA): TGTGCCAGCAGCCCGCTGGACCCCGAGGGAGAGACCCAGTACTTC.